The 18 T cell receptor beta chains in this list originate from one sample, sequenced in a study of cytomegalovirus exposure and HLA in healthy donors (dated 2017 in TCRdb). To prepare the library, the immunoSEQ multiplex PCR assay was applied. For the multiplex PCR, a mixture combining 60 forward primers for TCR Vbeta segments and 13 reverse primers for TCR Jbeta segments was used. Drawn from immuneACCESS, this table holds only the in-frame rearrangements with V and J called that TCRdb kept. Clones are partly lost; checked studies trace under half to an unresolved V gene and leave the rest unexplained. Here the sample has about 270,000 clones; roughly two thirds occur a single time. The ten largest account for under 3% of the sample. What was sequenced was PBMCs. Every receptor here comes from a female donor in good health and CMV-seronegative.

V is TRBV13 and J is TRBJ2-7; 9 bases are a match to TRBD2. Looked up from germline, CDR1 is PRHDT and CDR2 is FYEKMQ (reference sequence). The CDR3 is 14 residues long. V lost 8 bases and J lost 3; bases outside the gene matches: 8. Here the CDR3 DNA reads TGTGCCAGCGGGTGGGCTAGCGGGAACTACGAGCAGTACTTC. This gives the protein CASGWASGNYEQYF.

This clone was detected only a few times. The CDR3 sequence: CASSPSGGGKDTEAFF. As DNA, the CDR3 is TGCGCCAGCAGCCCTTCAGGGGGAGGAAAGGACACTGAAGCTTTCTTT. The chain combines TRBV4-1 with TRBJ1-1, with 7 bases identical to TRBD1. V lost 4 bases, J lost 3 bases, and 11 bases stayed unmatched. This CDR3 comprises 16 residues. Germline V lookup: CDR1 MGHRA, CDR2 YSYEKL.

The J gene is TRBJ1-4, the V gene TRBV7-6, with no clear D. Per the germline V gene, CDR1 is SGHVS and CDR2 is FNYEAQ. The CDR3 totals 15 residues. The V end was cut by 5 bases, the J end by 0 bases, with 10 bases between. CDR3 loop: CASSPQTSTNEKLFF. As DNA, the CDR3 is TGTGCCAGCAGCCCACAGACCTCAACTAATGAAAAACTGTTTTTT.

The chain has TRBV7-9 and TRBJ2-3, with 11 positions matching TRBD2. CDR3 length: 19 residues. The germline V gene encodes CDR1 SEHNR and CDR2 FQNEAQ (reference sequence). The V and J ends lost 5 bases and 1 base, in that order; junction bases with no gene match: 14. The CDR3: CASSPRGTSGWGGTDTQYF. In DNA, the CDR3 is TGTGCCAGCAGCCCGCGAGGGACTAGCGGATGGGGAGGCACAGATACGCAGTATTTT.

This clone was observed a few times. The chain has TRBV4-1 and TRBJ2-6; D call uncertain. CDR1 and CDR2 (germline): MGHRA, YSYEKL. Trimming stripped 1 base from V and 2 bases from J, with 9 bases between. The CDR3 sequence is 16 residues long. The CDR3, as DNA: TGCGCCAGCAGCCAAGTAATACACCCTGGGGCCAACGTCCTGACTTTC. Protein sequence: CASSQVIHPGANVLTF.

The chain joins TRBV2 to TRBJ1-2, with a weak D call TRBD1 (6 bases). CDR1 is SNHLY and CDR2 is FYNNEI in the germline V gene. There are 14 residues in the CDR3. The V end lost 3 bases, the J end lost 0 bases, and 8 bases lay between the germline ends. CDR3 protein: CASSDDRSNYGYTF. In DNA, the CDR3 is TGTGCCAGCAGTGATGACAGGTCTAACTATGGCTACACCTTC. The complete variable domain, with remaining parts taken from reference TRBV2 and TRBJ1-2, reads EPEVTQTPSHQVTQMGQEVILRCVPISNHLYFYWYRQILGQKVEFLVSFYNNEISEKSEIFDDQFSVERPDGSNFTLKIRSTKLEDSAMYFCASSDDRSNYGYTFGSGTRLTVV.

This clone was observed a handful of times. This chain links TRBV12-5 with TRBJ2-7, with 9 bases fitting TRBD2. The CDR3 has 14 residues. Germline V gives CDR1 LGHNT, CDR2 FRNRAP. The V segment lost 6 bases and the J segment 6 bases; nucleotides outside the gene matches: 9. The CDR3 protein is CASGAGLASGEQYF. CDR3 DNA sequence: TGTGCTAGTGGGGCGGGACTAGCTTCGGGCGAGCAGTACTTC.

V and J are TRBV18 and TRBJ1-1; maybe TRBD1 (5 bases). The germline gives CDR1 KGHSH, CDR2 LQKENI. Trimming left V 6 bases short and J 1 base short, with 9 bases between. This CDR3 is 13 amino acids long. The CDR3 loop reads CASSLGQNTEAFF. CDR3 nucleotide sequence: TGTGCCAGCTCTCTAGGACAGAACACTGAAGCTTTCTTT.

The chain links TRBV2 to TRBJ2-7; the match to TRBD2 covers 9 bases. Germline values: CDR1 SNHLY, CDR2 FYNNEI. The CDR3 consists of 15 residues. The V segment lost 3 bases and the J segment 2 bases; nucleotides outside the gene matches: 5. This CDR3 is CASSDGTSFTYEQYF. DNA of the CDR3: TGTGCCAGCAGTGACGGGACTAGCTTTACCTACGAGCAGTACTTC.

The chain couples TRBV7-9 to TRBJ1-1; TRBD1 is a possible D gene (5 bases). The CDR3 is 12 amino acids. From germline, CDR1 is SEHNR and CDR2 FQNEAQ (reference sequence). Trimming shortened V by 5 bases and J by 8 bases, and 12 bases separated the two germline ends. CDR3: CASSVRGWEAFF. In DNA form, the CDR3 reads TGTGCCAGCAGCGTTAGGGGCTGGGAAGCTTTCTTT.

This clone turned up a few times. The chain has TRBV6-5 and TRBJ2-1; D uncertain. Germline V gene sequence: CDR1 MNHEY, CDR2 SVGAGI. The CDR3 length is 14 residues. Deletions cut 6 bases from V and 1 base from J, with 10 bases between. CDR3 coding DNA: TGTGCCAGCAGCCTGAAGAGTTCCTACAATGAGCAGTTCTTC. It specifies CASSLKSSYNEQFF.

This clone appeared once. The V and J genes are TRBV21-1 and TRBJ2-2; the table's D call, TRBD1, was not checked against the DNA. TRBV21-1 is a recognized pseudogene. This CDR3 is 16 amino acids long. Here the CDR3 reads CASSILRDRGNGELFF. DNA for the CDR3: TGTGCCAGCAGCATTCTCCGGGACAGGGGTAACGGGGAGCTGTTTTTT.

This clone was seen once. The chain couples TRBV5-1 to TRBJ1-1; the D gene is possibly TRBD1 (5 bases). Germline V CDR1 and CDR2: SGHRS, YFSETQ. The V and J ends lost 3 bases and 0 bases respectively, with 12 bases between them. This CDR3 has 15 amino acids. CDR3 bases: TGCGCCAGCAGCTCCACCGGGGGGATGAACACTGAAGCTTTCTTT. Translation gives CASSSTGGMNTEAFF. Drawing the rest from reference TRBV5-1 and TRBJ1-1, the complete variable domain is KAGVTQTPRYLIKTRGQQVTLSCSPISGHRSVSWYQQTPGQGLQFLFEYFSETQRNKGNFPGRFSGRQFSNSRSEMNVSTLELGDSALYLCASSSTGGMNTEAFFGQGTRLTVV.

This clone turned up a few times. This chain uses TRBV2 with TRBJ2-7; 7 bases are a match to TRBD2. V shed 7 bases, J shed 7 bases, and the junction held 13 bases outside the gene matches. Germline CDR1 is SNHLY and CDR2 is FYNNEI. This CDR3 region has 14 residues. CDR3 nucleotides: TGTGCCAGCATTAATCGGGGGACTACGGGGGAGCAGTACTTC. Its translation is CASINRGTTGEQYF.

The J gene is TRBJ1-3, the V gene TRBV5-1, with 8 bases aligning to TRBD1. V shed 4 bases and J 2 bases; nucleotides not matched to a gene: 8. This CDR3 has 16 residues. CDR1 is SGHRS and CDR2 is YFSETQ in the germline V gene. As DNA, the CDR3 is TGCGCCAGCAGCCCGTGGGACAGGCCTACTGGAAACACCATATATTTT. The encoded protein is CASSPWDRPTGNTIYF.

The chain combines TRBV7-8 with TRBJ2-2, with 7 bases lining up with TRBD2. Germline assignment: CDR1 SGHVS and CDR2 FQNEAQ. This CDR3 has 11 amino acids. The CDR3 sequence: CAAGVGGELFF. As DNA, the CDR3 is TGTGCGGCGGGAGTTGGCGGGGAGCTGTTTTTT.

The chain has TRBV6-1 and TRBJ2-7; 10 nucleotides match TRBD2. Germline-derived CDR1 and CDR2 are MNHNS and SASEGT. The CDR3 spans 15 residues. V was clipped by 7 bases and J by 2 bases; unmatched bases: 8. The CDR3 DNA follows: TGTGCCAGCAATCACCCTAGCGGGGGACCCTACGAGCAGTACTTC. Residues: CASNHPSGGPYEQYF.

Of note for this clone: Germline is not matched at one junction end, which may reflect a read error. The genes are TRBV11-3 and TRBJ2-7, with D tentatively TRBD2 (6 bases). Germline assignment: CDR1 SGHNT and CDR2 YENEEA. The CDR3 extends over 15 amino acids. Written as DNA, the CDR3 is TGTGCCAGCAGCTTGCAAGCGGGCCCCTCCCACGAGCAGTACTTC. It translates to CASSLQAGPSHEQYF. Supplemented by reference TRBV11-3 and TRBJ2-7, the full variable domain reads EAGVVQSPRYKIIEKKQPVAFWCNPISGHNTLYWYLQNLGQGPELLIRYENEEAVDDSQLPKDRFSAERLKGVDSTLKIQPAELGDSAVYLCASSLQAGPSHEQYFGPGTRLTVT.